These T cell receptor beta chains were read from a single sample in a study of T-cell reconstitution after alpha-beta-depleted transplantation in children. TCRdb reprocessed the PCR reads via MiXCR and lists one record per CDR3 protein. The sample has about 400,000 distinct CDR3 sequences, 20% seen once; the top ten hold around 4%. Sample: PBMCs from the stem cell graft donor, taken from the stem cell graft. These receptors were taken from a human donor who donated a stem cell graft to a child with acute myeloid leukemia. Each CDR3 is given without its conserved first and last residue. The order of the fields is J gene, V gene, CDR3 protein.

TRBJ2-1 | TRBV12-3/TRBV12-4 | ASSPPGGNEQF
TRBJ1-1 | TRBV10-3 | AIRETVNTEAF
TRBJ2-7 | TRBV2 | ASKQGHSYEQY
TRBJ2-2 | TRBV29-1 | SVMWRAKDTGELF
TRBJ2-1 | TRBV4-2 | ASSQDTDRQF
TRBJ1-5 | TRBV20-1 | SATGANQPQH
TRBJ2-1 | TRBV12-3/TRBV12-4 | ASRALGSIHQNYWPHEQF
TRBJ1-2 | TRBV25-1 | ASSELANYGYT
TRBJ2-1 | TRBV20-1 | SAPAQGGSSYNEQF
TRBJ1-2 | TRBV25-1 | ASSGPGILYGYT
TRBJ2-5 | TRBV20-1 | STSNQAEGPQETQY
TRBJ2-2 | TRBV20-1 | SARDERRGNTGELF
TRBJ1-2 | TRBV20-1 | SAQPDRGLGGYT
TRBJ2-3 | TRBV29-1 | SVETGSGTDTQY
TRBJ1-1 | TRBV6-1 | ASISPGRGPGRAF
TRBJ2-7 | TRBV20-1 | SGNSGDYEQY
TRBJ1-6 | TRBV6-1 | ASSSGLPSSYNSPLH
TRBJ2-7 | TRBV12-3/TRBV12-4 | ASTDRGQGTHEQY
TRBJ2-1 | TRBV4-3 | ASKIQILRQYNEQF
TRBJ1-6 | TRBV20-1 | SARDTGGGGSPLH